These 26 T cell receptor beta chains came from one sample sequenced in a study of cytomegalovirus exposure and HLA in healthy donors. Generated by immunoSEQ multiplex PCR, the TCRdb table keeps only in-frame clones and is missing some. Of roughly 150,000 clones in the sample, roughly nine tenths were seen once. Sequenced input: PBMCs. The receptors originated from a woman younger than 35 in good health and CMV-seropositive.

The rearrangement links TRBV28 to TRBJ2-3; TRBD1 might be the D (6 bases). Germline lookup yields CDR1 MDHEN and CDR2 SYDVKM. The length of the CDR3 is 15 residues. Trimming took off 3 bases at V and 0 bases at J, with 10 bases between the two ends. In DNA, the CDR3 is TGTGCCAGCAGTTTTAGGGGGTCTAGCACAGATACGCAGTATTTT. Amino acids: CASSFRGSSTDTQYF. Drawing the rest from reference TRBV28 and TRBJ2-3, the complete variable domain is DVKVTQSSRYLVKRTGEKVFLECVQDMDHENMFWYRQDPGLGLRLIYFSYDVKMKEKGDIPEGYSVSREKKERFSLILESASTNQTSMYLCASSFRGSSTDTQYFGPGTRLTVL.

The chain recombines TRBV5-1 with TRBJ1-2; weak D call: TRBD1 (6 bases). The CDR3 totals 16 residues. Trimming took 2 bases from V and 4 from J, leaving 18 bases between them. Germline V gene sequence: CDR1 SGHRS, CDR2 YFSETQ. The CDR3 loop reads CASSFSRDTSAYGYTF. In nucleotides, the CDR3 is TGCGCCAGCAGCTTCTCACGGGACACTTCAGCCTATGGCTACACCTTC.

The rearrangement joins TRBV5-1 to TRBJ2-2; D uncertain. V was clipped by 2 bases and J by 1 base, with 6 bases between them. The CDR3 extends over 14 amino acids. The V gene's germline CDR1 is SGHRS and CDR2 YFSETQ. CDR3 sequence reads: CASSFLLNTGELFF. CDR3 DNA sequence: TGCGCCAGCAGCTTTTTACTGAACACCGGGGAGCTGTTTTTT.

The chain carries TRBV10-3 and TRBJ2-1; 8 nucleotides line up with TRBD2. This CDR3 has 14 amino acids. After removal of 10 bases from V and 2 bases from J, the junction contained 7 bases not matched to a gene. Per germline, CDR1 ENHRY and CDR2 SYGVKD. CDR3 sequence reads: CATSLSGTYNEQFF. The CDR3 region has the DNA TGTGCCACATCCCTTAGCGGGACCTACAATGAGCAGTTCTTC.

This chain joins TRBV30 and TRBJ2-2; TRBD1 aligns across 7 bases. V shed 0 bases, J shed 2 bases, and the junction held 6 bases outside the gene matches. Germline V gives CDR1 GTSNPN, CDR2 SVGIG (reference sequence). CDR3 length: 16 residues. CDR3 DNA sequence: TGTGCCTGGAGTGTAGCCGGGACAGCCAACACCGGGGAGCTGTTTTTT. It specifies CAWSVAGTANTGELFF.

This chain joins TRBV6-1 and TRBJ2-5, with D maybe TRBD2 (5 bases). There are 14 residues in the CDR3. Germline CDR1 reads MNHNS; CDR2 reads SASEGT. V was shortened by 7 bases and J by 1 base, with 13 bases between the two germline ends. CDR3 in amino acids: CASTPLGVQETQYF. As DNA, the CDR3 is TGTGCCAGCACCCCCCTCGGGGTCCAAGAGACCCAGTACTTC.

DNA for the CDR3: TGCAGCTCACTAACCGGGTGGGAGACCCAGTACTTC. Encoded protein: CSSLTGWETQYF. The J gene is TRBJ2-5, the V gene TRBV29-1; D is uncertain. V shed 8 bases and J shed 5 bases, with 15 bases lying between them. CDR1 and CDR2 from the germline V gene are SQVTM and ANQGSEA. The CDR3 runs to 12 residues.

This rearrangement joins TRBV5-4 to TRBJ2-3; D is unclear. The germline V gene has CDR1 SGHNT and CDR2 YYREEE (reference sequence). The CDR3 length is 12 residues. The V gene lost 3 bases and the J gene lost 6 bases, with 8 bases spanning the gap. The CDR3 sequence: CASSSTQDTQYF. The CDR3 DNA sequence: TGTGCCAGCAGCTCGACTCAGGATACGCAGTATTTT.

The chain has TRBV9 and TRBJ2-1; 8 nucleotides align to TRBD2. The germline V gene encodes CDR1 SGDLS and CDR2 YYNGEE. The CDR3 loop spans 16 amino acids. V lost 3 bases to trimming and J lost 0 bases; unmatched junction nucleotides: 5. The CDR3 reads CASSDRGGSSYNEQFF. CDR3 DNA: TGTGCCAGCAGCGACCGGGGGGGGAGCTCCTACAATGAGCAGTTCTTC.

The V call is TRBV29-1, the J call TRBJ2-1; 7 positions match TRBD1. The CDR3 consists of 12 residues. CDR1 is SQVTM and CDR2 is ANQGSEA in the germline V gene. J was trimmed by 6 bases and V by 6 bases; bases with no gene match: 5. CDR3: CSVSTGPNEQFF. The CDR3 DNA follows: TGCAGCGTCTCGACAGGGCCCAATGAGCAGTTCTTC.

This clone was counted a few times. The genes are TRBV28 and TRBJ1-5; D is unclear. V was trimmed by 2 bases and J by 1 base, leaving 3 bases between them. This CDR3 contains 13 residues. Germline CDR1 MDHEN, CDR2 SYDVKM. CDR3 DNA sequence: TGTGCCAGCAGTTTAGAGAGCAATCAGCCCCAGCATTTT. Amino acid sequence: CASSLESNQPQHF.

The genes are TRBV30 and TRBJ1-1; weak D call: TRBD1 (5 bases). Trimming pared 0 bases from V and 7 bases from J, leaving 15 bases between. Germline V gene sequence: CDR1 GTSNPN, CDR2 SVGIG (reference sequence). This CDR3 has 14 residues. The DNA of the CDR3 is TGTGCCTGGAGTGTTAGACGCAGGGTAGGTGAAGCTTTCTTT. This gives the protein CAWSVRRRVGEAFF.

The chain combines TRBV27 with TRBJ1-1; D unresolved. V was clipped by 6 bases and J by 1 base, with 12 bases between them. The germline CDR1 and CDR2 sequences are MNHEY and SMNVEV (reference sequence). The CDR3 has 14 residues. DNA for the CDR3: TGTGCCAGCAGGACCGGGAGGGCGAACACTGAAGCTTTCTTT. This sequence encodes CASRTGRANTEAFF.

The V call is TRBV4-3, the J call TRBJ2-3; no firm D call. V was pared by 0 bases and J by 1 base, with 8 bases between. This CDR3 region has 15 residues. Germline V gene data show CDR1 as LGHNA and CDR2 as YSLEER. The CDR3 here is CASSQDSSGTDTQYF. The CDR3 coding sequence is TGCGCCAGCAGCCAAGATTCGTCCGGCACAGATACGCAGTATTTT.

The rearrangement links TRBV7-2 to TRBJ1-2, with 11 bases fitting TRBD1. Germline trimming cut 4 bases from V and 2 bases from J; bases unmatched to any gene: 3. The CDR3 runs to 15 residues. The germline V gene encodes CDR1 SGHTA and CDR2 FQGNSA. In DNA, the CDR3 is TGTGCCAGCAGCTGGGGGGACAGGGGGAACTATGGCTACACCTTC. Protein: CASSWGDRGNYGYTF.

The chain carries TRBV7-2 and TRBJ2-7; 7 bases match TRBD1. V lost 6 bases and J lost 3; bases outside the gene matches: 11. Germline values: CDR1 SGHTA, CDR2 FQGNSA. The CDR3 covers 15 residues. CDR3 bases: TGTGCCAGCAGTCTTCGGCCAGGGACAGTCTACGAGCAGTACTTC. This codes for CASSLRPGTVYEQYF.

The rearrangement links TRBV29-1 to TRBJ2-3; 10 positions match TRBD2. This CDR3 has 16 residues. V lost 7 bases, J lost 2 bases, and 12 bases stayed unmatched. Looked up from germline, CDR1 is SQVTM and CDR2 is ANQGSEA. DNA for the CDR3: TGCAGCGCCGACAGATCTAGCGGGAGCTACACAGATACGCAGTATTTT. It encodes CSADRSSGSYTDTQYF.

J is TRBJ2-2 and V is TRBV30; D perhaps matches TRBD2 (5 bases). The CDR3 sequence is 12 residues long. V was clipped by 4 bases and J by 6 bases, with 9 bases between them. Per the germline V gene, CDR1 is GTSNPN and CDR2 is SVGIG (reference sequence). Written as DNA, the CDR3 is TGTGCCTGGAATTCGAGGGCCGGGGAGCTGTTTTTT. Translated, it gives CAWNSRAGELFF.

J is TRBJ2-5 and V is TRBV2; weak D call: TRBD1 (5 bases). Per the germline V gene, CDR1 is SNHLY and CDR2 is FYNNEI. With 4 bases removed from V and 1 base from J, the gap between germline ends came to 22 bases. This CDR3 is built from 18 residues. CDR3 sequence (DNA): TGTGCCAGCAGTGTATGGGCAGGGAATCCGACCCGCCAAGAGACCCAGTACTTC. It is translated as CASSVWAGNPTRQETQYF.

The chain links TRBV28 to TRBJ2-7, with TRBD1 as a possible D gene (6 bases). Germline CDR1 MDHEN, CDR2 SYDVKM. Trimming removed 4 bases from V and 2 bases from J, with 15 bases in between. The CDR3 sequence is 15 residues long. The CDR3 DNA follows: TGTGCCAGCAGTTCGGTAGGGGGTTATCCCTACGAGCAGTACTTC. Protein sequence: CASSSVGGYPYEQYF.

The chain has TRBV30 and TRBJ1-4; TRBD1 is a possible D gene (5 bases). The germline V gene has CDR1 GTSNPN and CDR2 SVGIG (reference sequence). V shed 2 bases and J shed 2 bases, with 9 bases lying between them. The CDR3 extends over 14 amino acids. The CDR3 sequence: CAWSIKGTNEKLFF. The CDR3 DNA follows: TGTGCCTGGAGTATTAAGGGGACTAATGAAAAACTGTTTTTT.

The V and J genes are TRBV11-2 and TRBJ2-7; TRBD1 matches 10 bases. Germline V gene lookup returns CDR1 SGHAT and CDR2 FQNNGV. V was pared by 3 bases and J by 0 bases, with 8 bases of the junction left unmatched. The CDR3 is 17 residues long. CDR3 coding DNA: TGTGCCAGCAGCTTCTCCGGGACAGGGGTTAGCTCCTACGAGCAGTACTTC. Translation: CASSFSGTGVSSYEQYF.

This clone occurred a few times. The V and J genes are TRBV6-4 and TRBJ2-2, with 10 bases identical to TRBD2. The CDR3 is 15 amino acids. Germline-derived CDR1 and CDR2 are MRHNA and SNTAGT. V trimming: 6 bases; J trimming: 5 bases; junction bases outside the gene matches: 6. The CDR3 loop reads CASSDGTSVTGELFF. CDR3 coding DNA: TGTGCCAGCAGCGACGGGACTAGCGTTACCGGGGAGCTGTTTTTT.

The chain joins TRBV6-1 to TRBJ1-1; perhaps TRBD1 as D (5 bases). Trimming pared 7 bases from V and 7 bases from J, leaving 13 bases between. CDR1 and CDR2 from the germline V gene are MNHNS and SASEGT. The CDR3 consists of 12 residues. DNA for the CDR3: TGTGCCAGCAACCGGGGGTCTATTGAAGCTTTCTTT. It encodes CASNRGSIEAFF.

The V and J genes are TRBV28 and TRBJ2-3; D gene ambiguous. This CDR3 has 14 amino acids. Germline CDR1 reads MDHEN; CDR2 reads SYDVKM. Trimming took off 7 bases at V and 4 bases at J, with 15 bases between the two ends. CDR3 in amino acids: CASIRRFSPDTQYF. The CDR3, as DNA: TGTGCCAGCATCCGGCGGTTCAGCCCAGATACGCAGTATTTT. The variable domain in full, with the rest retrieved from reference TRBV28 and TRBJ2-3, is DVKVTQSSRYLVKRTGEKVFLECVQDMDHENMFWYRQDPGLGLRLIYFSYDVKMKEKGDIPEGYSVSREKKERFSLILESASTNQTSMYLCASIRRFSPDTQYFGPGTRLTVL.

The table lists this clone with a few counts. The V gene is TRBV7-8, the J gene TRBJ2-7, with D possibly being TRBD2 (5 bases). Trimming removed 3 bases from V and 2 bases from J, with 5 bases in between. The germline CDR1 and CDR2 sequences are SGHVS and FQNEAQ. This CDR3 is built from 12 residues. CDR3: CASSFGAYEQYF. The CDR3 region has the DNA TGTGCCAGCAGCTTCGGGGCCTACGAGCAGTACTTC.